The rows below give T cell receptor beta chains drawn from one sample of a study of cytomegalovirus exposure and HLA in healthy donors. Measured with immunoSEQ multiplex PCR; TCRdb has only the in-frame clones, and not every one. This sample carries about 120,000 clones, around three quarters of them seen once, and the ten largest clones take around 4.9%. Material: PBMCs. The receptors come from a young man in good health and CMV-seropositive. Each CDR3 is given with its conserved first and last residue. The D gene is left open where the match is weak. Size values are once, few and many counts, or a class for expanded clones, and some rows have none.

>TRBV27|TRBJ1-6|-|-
CASSQRSSPLHF
TGTGCCAGCAGTCAACGCAGTTCACCCCTCCACTTT
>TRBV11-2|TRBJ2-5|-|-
CASSGGALQETQYF
TGTGCCAGCAGCGGCGGGGCCCTTCAAGAGACCCAGTACTTC
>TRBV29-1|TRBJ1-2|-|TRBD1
CSVDRGGNGYTF
TGCAGCGTCGACAGGGGCGGAAATGGCTACACCTTC
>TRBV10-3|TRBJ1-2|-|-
CAISGRNYGYTF
TGTGCCATCAGTGGCAGGAACTATGGCTACACCTTC
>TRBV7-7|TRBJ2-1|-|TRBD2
CASSLRASGDEQFF
TGTGCCAGCAGCTTACGGGCTAGCGGGGATGAGCAGTTCTTC
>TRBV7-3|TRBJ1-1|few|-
CASSFQLDFNDEAFF
TGTGCCAGCAGCTTCCAACTTGACTTCAACGATGAAGCTTTCTTT
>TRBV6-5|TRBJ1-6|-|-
CASSYFSLGLNSPLHF
TGTGCCAGCAGTTACTTCTCTTTGGGCCTAAATTCACCCCTCCACTTT
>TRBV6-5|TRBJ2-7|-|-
CASSYGWGQYEQYF
TGTGCCAGCAGTTACGGCTGGGGGCAATACGAGCAGTACTTC
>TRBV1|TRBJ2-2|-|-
CTSSQRVAGGLNTGELFF
TGCACCAGCAGCCAGCGAGTAGCGGGGGGCCTAAACACCGGGGAGCTGTTTTTT
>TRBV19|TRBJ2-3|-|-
CASSIAAGSTDTQYF
TGTGCCAGTAGTATAGCGGCCGGGAGCACAGATACGCAGTATTTT
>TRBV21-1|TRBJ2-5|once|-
CASSKDLLLQGVALKETQYF
TGTGCCAGCAGCAAAGACCTTCTTCTACAGGGGGTGGCGTTAAAAGAGACCCAGTACTTC
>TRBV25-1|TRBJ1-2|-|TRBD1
CASSNRGLAYGYTF
TGTGCCAGCAGTAACAGGGGACTGGCCTATGGCTACACCTTC
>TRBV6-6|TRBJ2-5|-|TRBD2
CASTHGLAGDQYF
TGTGCCAGCACCCATGGACTAGCGGGGGATCAGTACTTC
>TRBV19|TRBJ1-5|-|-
CASSQGGVSNQPQHF
TGTGCCAGTAGCCAGGGAGGGGTTAGCAATCAGCCCCAGCATTTT
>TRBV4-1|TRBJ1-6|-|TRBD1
CASSQEGTVGGSPLHF
TGCGCCAGCAGCCAAGAAGGGACAGTCGGCGGTTCACCCCTCCACTTT
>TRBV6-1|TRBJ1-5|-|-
CASINQVNSNQPQHF
TGTGCCAGCATTAATCAGGTTAACAGCAATCAGCCCCAGCATTTT
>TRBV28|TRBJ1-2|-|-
CASSLEENGYTF
TGTGCCAGCAGTTTAGAGGAGAATGGCTACACCTTC
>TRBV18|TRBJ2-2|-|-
CASSPSGELFF
TGTGCCAGCTCACCCAGCGGGGAGCTGTTTTTT
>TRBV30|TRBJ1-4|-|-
CAWWPQGNEKLFF
TGTGCCTGGTGGCCGCAGGGTAATGAAAAACTGTTTTTT
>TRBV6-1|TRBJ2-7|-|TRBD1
CASSEVPGQATSYEQYF
TGTGCCAGCAGTGAAGTCCCTGGACAGGCCACCTCCTACGAGCAGTACTTC
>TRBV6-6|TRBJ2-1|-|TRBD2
CASSWTSGNEQFF
TGTGCCAGCAGTTGGACTAGCGGGAATGAGCAGTTCTTC
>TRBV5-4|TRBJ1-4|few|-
CASSTSSTAADATNEKLFF
TGTGCCAGCAGCACCTCGAGTACAGCGGCTGACGCAACTAATGAAAAACTGTTTTTT
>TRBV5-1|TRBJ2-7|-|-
CASSLTTGSGEQYF
TGCGCCAGCAGCTTGACTACAGGGTCAGGGGAGCAGTACTTC